Detailed here is one TCR beta chain. What it recognizes is unknown. Treatment specified: about 20 received Ad26.COV2.S at low or high dose, single or two shots; 5 received placebo; per-sample allocation not given. The study sampled participants on day 63 after the first vaccine or placebo injection. As its vector, the vaccine had Ad26, which expressed Wuhan-strain SARS-CoV-2 spike. This specimen belongs to a study of Ad26.COV2.S vaccination and SARS-CoV-2 variants. Study summary: Once, or twice with 56 days between doses, Ad26.COV2.S was given intramuscularly. Study-level results: Spike-specific TCR breadth in vaccine recipients exceeded that seen in placebo recipients.

Method: immunoSEQ multiplex PCR; TCRdb's copy keeps in-frame clones and lacks some. Among about 400,000 clones listed, 83% were seen once. J was trimmed by 4 bases and V by 0 bases; bases with no gene match: 4. The CDR3 sequence is 17 residues long. CDR1 MNHEY and CDR2 SVGEGT come from the germline V gene. The chain couples TRBV6-2 or TRBV6-3 to TRBJ2-2; 11 bases are shared with TRBD2. This TCR was sampled from a person between 18 and 65 years old who received the Ad26.COV2.S COVID-19 vaccine or a placebo. This specimen consisted of peripheral blood, obtained in a trial of Ad26.COV2.S vaccine versus placebo. The CDR3 loop is CASSYSRLAGTTGELFF. Written as DNA, the CDR3 is TGTGCCAGCAGTTACTCGAGACTAGCGGGAACCACCGGGGAGCTGTTTTTT.